The rows below give T cell receptor beta chains drawn from one sample of a study of shared clonotypes between healthy human individuals. Profiling relied on immunoSEQ multiplex PCR, and the TCRdb table lists in-frame clones only, not all of them. This table holds roughly 2.4 million clones, roughly 95% found once. Source material: naive CD4+ T cells sorted from blood. The receptors originated from a man younger than 30 in good health. Both conserved end residues are part of each CDR3. D genes are given only for firm matches. Only some rows state a clone size, as once, few, many or a class for expanded clones.

TRBJ2-2 | . | . | TRBV2 | TGTGCCAGCAGTGATAGGGGGGTCGGGGAGCTGTTTTTT | CASSDRGVGELFF
TRBJ2-7 | few | . | TRBV27 | TGTGCCAGCAGTTTCGGTTCGGGCTACGAGCAGTACTTC | CASSFGSGYEQYF
TRBJ2-1 | . | . | TRBV7-9 | TGTGCCAGCACCGGTAGCGAAAGCTCCTACAATGAGCAGTTCTTC | CASTGSESSYNEQFF
TRBJ1-1 | once | . | TRBV25-1 | TGTGCCAGCAGTGCACGGGGGGCAGGGTTTGGCACTGAAGCTTTCTTT | CASSARGAGFGTEAFF
TRBJ2-3 | . | . | TRBV5-1 | TGCGCCAGCAGCTTTGGCCACACAGATACGCAGTATTTT | CASSFGHTDTQYF
TRBJ1-1 | . | . | TRBV28 | TGTGCCAGCAGTTTTGACACACCGCTTCCCGAAGCTTTCTTT | CASSFDTPLPEAFF
TRBJ2-2 | . | . | TRBV6-1 | TGTGCCAGCAGTGCCACCCGCGTGGGGACCGGGGAGCTGTTTTTT | CASSATRVGTGELFF
TRBJ1-4 | . | TRBD1 | TRBV6-5 | TGTGCCAGCAGTTACCTCGGGACAGGGAATGAAAAACTGTTTTTT | CASSYLGTGNEKLFF
TRBJ2-7 | . | TRBD1 | TRBV18 | TGTGCCAGCTCACCACCGGCAGGGGGCGAGAACGAGCAGTACTTC | CASSPPAGGENEQYF
TRBJ2-5 | . | TRBD2 | TRBV19 | TGTGCCAGTAGTCATGCTAGCGGGGCTCGCCAAGAGACCCAGTACTTC | CASSHASGARQETQYF